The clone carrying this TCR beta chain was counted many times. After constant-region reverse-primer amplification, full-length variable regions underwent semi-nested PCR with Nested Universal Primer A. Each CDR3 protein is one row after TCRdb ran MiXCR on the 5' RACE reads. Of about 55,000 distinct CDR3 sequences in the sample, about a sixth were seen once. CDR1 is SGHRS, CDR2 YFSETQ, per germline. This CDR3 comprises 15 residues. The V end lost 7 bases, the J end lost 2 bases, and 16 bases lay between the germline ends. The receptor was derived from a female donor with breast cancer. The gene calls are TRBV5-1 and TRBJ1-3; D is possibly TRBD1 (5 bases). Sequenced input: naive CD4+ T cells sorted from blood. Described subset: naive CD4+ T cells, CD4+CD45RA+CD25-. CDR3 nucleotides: TGCGCCAGCCGCCCTGGGGGTAAAACTGGAAACACCATATATTTT. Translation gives CASRPGGKTGNTIYF.